Each of the 10 T cell receptor beta chains below was sequenced from the same sample in a study of identical twins. Using its own MiXCR run on the 5' RACE reads, TCRdb lists one record per CDR3 protein. The sample holds under 250,000 distinct CDR3 sequences; about 13% are singletons and the top ten take 3.5% to 5%. These data were likewise used in another study, on yellow fever vaccine responses in identical twins.

Sequences were obtained from memory (CD45RO+) T cells sorted from blood. These receptors all come from a woman aged 18-29 years in good health.

About this clonotype: One end of the junction is discordant with germline, which a read error may explain. The gene calls are TRBV12-3 or TRBV12-4 and TRBJ2-5, with TRBD2 matching 10 bases. This CDR3 comprises 14 residues. CDR3 nucleotide sequence: TGTGCCAGCAGTCTAGCGGGGGCCGGGGAGACCCAGTACTTC. Translation gives CASSLAGAGETQYF.

This clonotype has only a few counts. This chain joins TRBV6-5 and TRBJ2-3; tentatively, D is TRBD1 (6 bases). With 1 base removed from V and 6 bases from J, the gap between germline ends came to 11 bases. From germline, CDR1 is MNHEY and CDR2 SVGAGI. The CDR3 spans 14 residues. CDR3 DNA sequence: TGTGCCAGCAGTTACTTAGACAGGTCTGATACGCAGTATTTT. Translation: CASSYLDRSDTQYF.

This clonotype was found a few times. This sequence joins TRBV20-1 and TRBJ1-5; weak D call: TRBD1 (5 bases). Germline-derived CDR1 and CDR2 are DFQATT and SNEGSKA (reference sequence). V was cut by 0 bases and J by 6 bases, with 15 bases left in between. The CDR3 has 15 residues. CDR3: CSARDSKGESQPQHF. CDR3 coding DNA: TGCAGTGCTAGAGATAGTAAAGGGGAGAGTCAGCCCCAGCATTTT.

This rearrangement joins TRBV20-1 to TRBJ2-5; 7 nucleotides match TRBD2. V lost 0 bases, J lost 4 bases, and 8 bases stayed unmatched. This CDR3 contains 15 residues. Germline-derived CDR1 and CDR2 are DFQATT and SNEGSKA (reference sequence). CDR3 sequence reads: CSARDPFASGETQYF. CDR3 sequence (DNA): TGCAGTGCTAGAGATCCCTTCGCTAGCGGAGAGACCCAGTACTTC.

This clonotype occurred a few times. The chain combines TRBV11-2 with TRBJ2-5, with D maybe TRBD1 (5 bases). CDR3 length: 15 residues. Trimming removed 5 bases at V and 1 base at J, with 14 bases between. Germline V lookup: CDR1 SGHAT, CDR2 FQNNGV. CDR3 bases: TGTGCCAGCAGCCAAACACGACAGTCCCAAGAGACCCAGTACTTC. Translating gives CASSQTRQSQETQYF. Full variable domain (outside the CDR3, taken from reference TRBV11-2 and TRBJ2-5): EAGVAQSPRYKIIEKRQSVAFWCNPISGHATLYWYQQILGQGPKLLIQFQNNGVVDDSQLPKDRFSAERLKGVDSTLKIQPAKLEDSAVYLCASSQTRQSQETQYFGPGTRLLVL.

This clonotype has only a few counts. The chain uses TRBV5-6 and TRBJ2-1; 9 bases are a match to TRBD1. The CDR3 has 15 amino acids. The germline CDR1 and CDR2 sequences are SGHDT and YYEEEE. J was trimmed by 6 bases and V by 1 base; bases with no gene match: 5. The CDR3 sequence: CASSLWDRVVNEQFF. The CDR3 coding sequence is TGTGCCAGCAGCTTGTGGGACAGGGTTGTCAATGAGCAGTTCTTC.

This clonotype was counted only a few times. The chain recombines TRBV4-3 with TRBJ2-2; the D gene is possibly TRBD1 (5 bases). Germline V lookup: CDR1 LGHNA, CDR2 YSLEER. V was clipped by 6 bases and J by 7 bases, with 15 bases between them. The CDR3 runs 14 residues. Here the CDR3 DNA reads TGCGCCAGCAGTCAGGGCTATGGGTTCGGGGAGCTGTTTTTT. It is translated as CASSQGYGFGELFF.

The chain carries TRBV20-1 and TRBJ2-7; 7 bases are a match to TRBD1. The junction had 8 bases not matched to a gene; V was cut back by 3 bases and J by 0 bases. The germline gives CDR1 DFQATT, CDR2 SNEGSKA (reference sequence). The CDR3 runs 15 residues. The DNA for the CDR3 is TGCAGTGCTAGGCGACAGGGTGCGAGCTCCTACGAGCAGTACTTC. Translating it yields CSARRQGASSYEQYF.

This clonotype was seen repeatedly, ten times or more. The chain combines TRBV29-1 with TRBJ1-4; D not resolved. CDR3 length: 10 amino acids. Germline V gives CDR1 SQVTM, CDR2 ANQGSEA. Trimming cost V 4 bases and J 5 bases, with 2 bases left between them. The CDR3 reads CSVANEKLFF. CDR3 nucleotides: TGCAGCGTTGCCAATGAAAAACTGTTTTTT. The full variable domain, rest sourced from reference TRBV29-1 and TRBJ1-4, is SAVISQKPSRDICQRGTSLTIQCQVDSQVTMMFWYRQQPGQSLTLIATANQGSEATYESGFVIDKFPISRPNLTFSTLTVSNMSPEDSSIYLCSVANEKLFFGSGTQLSVL.

This chain joins TRBV12-3 or TRBV12-4 and TRBJ2-5; D might be TRBD1 (5 bases). V was pared by 4 bases and J by 1 base, with 10 bases between. CDR3 size: 14 residues. CDR3 DNA: TGTGCCAGCAGTTCCGACAGATCCCAAGAGACCCAGTACTTC. It codes for CASSSDRSQETQYF.